This TCR beta chain was retrieved from a study of blood T cells in healthy people across ages. Then a second PCR, running roughly 7 to 11 cycles, was carried out with a sample-barcoded 5' primer and a J-beta primer mix. TCRdb fed the 5' RACE reads into MiXCR, producing one record per CDR3 protein. The repertoire holds about 900,000 distinct CDR3 sequences, with about 48% as singletons. Between the trimmed V and J ends, which lost 0 bases and 7 bases, there was a span of 11 bases. Per the germline V gene, CDR1 is SGHRS and CDR2 is YFSETQ. The CDR3 consists of 15 residues. The sequenced sample was blood. This receptor was identified in a young man in good health. The rearrangement uses TRBV5-1 and TRBJ2-6; D unresolved. The CDR3 sequence: CASSLAGQAANVLTF. The CDR3 DNA is TGCGCCAGCAGCTTGGCCGGGCAGGCTGCCAACGTCCTGACTTTC.